Each of the 27 T cell receptor beta chains below was sequenced from the same sample in a study of T cell responses to AZD1222 COVID-19 vaccine. Generated by immunoSEQ multiplex PCR, the TCRdb table keeps only in-frame clones and is missing some. This sample carries 65,000 to 80,000 clones, 90% of them seen once, and the ten largest clones take about 4.3%. The sequenced sample was peripheral blood, obtained on day 0 of AZD1222 vaccination. The source is an adult in good health.

The V gene is TRBV2, the J gene TRBJ1-4; D unclear. V dropped 6 bases and J dropped 8 bases, with 4 bases sitting between them. This CDR3 contains 10 residues. The germline V gene encodes CDR1 SNHLY and CDR2 FYNNEI. As DNA, the CDR3 is TGTGCCAGCAGGACCGAAAAACTGTTTTTT. This translates into CASRTEKLFF.

The chain recombines TRBV11-1 with TRBJ1-1; D is unclear. The CDR3 sequence is 13 residues long. The germline V gene has CDR1 SGHAT and CDR2 FQDESV (reference sequence). V was cut by 3 bases and J by 3 bases, with 8 bases left in between. Written as DNA, the CDR3 is TGTGCCAGCAGCTTCACCCGCTACACTGAAGCTTTCTTT. Residues: CASSFTRYTEAFF.

This rearrangement joins TRBV3-1 (or the pseudogene TRBV3-2) to TRBJ2-1; D call uncertain. This CDR3 spans 14 amino acids. V was cut by 3 bases and J by 0 bases, with 6 bases left in between. CDR1 is LGHDT, CDR2 YNNKEL, per germline (reference sequence). CDR3 protein: CASSHWISYNEQFF. CDR3 in DNA: TGTGCCAGCAGCCACTGGATCTCCTACAATGAGCAGTTCTTC.

The chain has TRBV19 and TRBJ1-2; D is unresolved. Deletions cut 1 base from V and 9 bases from J, with 12 bases between. Germline V gene sequence: CDR1 LNHDA, CDR2 SQIVND (reference sequence). This CDR3 is built from 13 residues. The CDR3 region is CASSIGTHGSYTF. The CDR3 DNA follows: TGTGCCAGTAGTATAGGGACCCACGGGAGCTACACCTTC. Drawing the rest from reference TRBV19 and TRBJ1-2, the complete variable domain is DGGITQSPKYLFRKEGQNVTLSCEQNLNHDAMYWYRQDPGQGLRLIYYSQIVNDFQKGDIAEGYSVSREKKESFPLTVTSAQKNPTAFYLCASSIGTHGSYTFGSGTRLTVV.

The chain employs TRBV6-6 and TRBJ2-1, with TRBD2 matching over 10 bases. This CDR3 is 15 amino acids long. Germline CDR1 MNHNY, CDR2 SVGAGI (reference sequence). V was clipped by 0 bases and J by 8 bases; unmatched bases: 4. This CDR3 reads CASSYSSGRVDEQFF. DNA of the CDR3: TGTGCCAGCAGTTACTCCAGCGGGAGGGTCGATGAGCAGTTCTTC.

The rearrangement links TRBV5-6 to TRBJ2-4; D may be TRBD2 (6 bases). Germline-derived CDR1 and CDR2 are SGHDT and YYEEEE. The CDR3 consists of 15 residues. Trimming took off 5 bases at V and 4 bases at J, with 16 bases between the two ends. CDR3 amino acids: CASRLLGLPKNIQYF. The CDR3 DNA follows: TGTGCCAGCAGGCTATTGGGACTTCCAAAAAACATTCAGTACTTC.

The rearrangement joins TRBV19 to TRBJ1-1; tentatively, D is TRBD1 (6 bases). This CDR3 comprises 16 residues. V lost 3 bases and J lost 3, with 17 bases in between. Per the germline V gene, CDR1 is LNHDA and CDR2 is SQIVND (reference sequence). The CDR3 nucleotides are TGTGCCAGTAGTATTAGGCCAGGGGAGGGTCACACTGAAGCTTTCTTT. Translated, it gives CASSIRPGEGHTEAFF.

The rearrangement links TRBV20-1 to TRBJ2-1; D is possibly TRBD2 (5 bases). V lost 3 bases and J 1 base, leaving 10 bases between the germline ends. The CDR3 is 14 amino acids. CDR1 and CDR2 (germline): DFQATT, SNEGSKA (reference sequence). The CDR3 region has the DNA TGCAGTGCTAGTCCTCTAGCTTCCTACAATGAGCAGTTCTTC. Encoded protein: CSASPLASYNEQFF.

The chain has TRBV7-2 and TRBJ1-5, with D uncertain. V was shortened by 1 base and J by 8 bases, with 9 bases between the two germline ends. CDR1 is SGHTA, CDR2 FQGNSA, per germline. This CDR3 comprises 13 residues. The CDR3 bases are TGTGCCAGCAGCTTAGGCGCGAGAGAGCCCCAGCATTTT. Amino acid sequence: CASSLGAREPQHF. Based on the CDR3 plus reference TRBV7-2 and TRBJ1-5, the full variable domain is GAGVSQSPSNKVTEKGKDVELRCDPISGHTALYWYRQSLGQGLEFLIYFQGNSAPDKSGLPSDRFSAERTGGSVSTLTIQRTQQEDSAVYLCASSLGAREPQHFGDGTRLSIL.

This clone turned up a few times. The V and J genes are TRBV5-5 and TRBJ1-1; maybe TRBD1 (5 bases). Looked up from germline, CDR1 is SGHKS and CDR2 is YYEKEE (reference sequence). The V and J ends lost 1 base and 4 bases respectively, with 20 bases between them. There are 17 residues in the CDR3. The CDR3 protein is CASSLSSGRALGTEAFF. The CDR3 coding sequence is TGTGCCAGCAGCTTGAGTTCCGGCAGGGCGTTGGGCACTGAAGCTTTCTTT.

This sequence joins TRBV24-1 and TRBJ2-2, with D unclear. V was shortened by 5 bases and J by 1 base, with 4 bases between the two germline ends. CDR3 length equals 13 residues. CDR1 and CDR2 from the germline V gene are KGHDR and SFDVKD. The CDR3 DNA reads as TGTGCCACCAGTGGACAGAACACCGGGGAGCTGTTTTTT. Translated: CATSGQNTGELFF.

In DNA, the CDR3 is TGTGCCAGTAGGACTGGGGAGTCCTATAATTCACCCCTCCACTTT. Its translation is CASRTGESYNSPLHF. The V and J genes are TRBV19 and TRBJ1-6; D gene ambiguous. The germline V gene encodes CDR1 LNHDA and CDR2 SQIVND (reference sequence). V lost 6 bases, J lost 1 base, and 10 bases lay in between. This CDR3 contains 15 residues.

This chain connects TRBV7-9 to TRBJ1-6; the match to TRBD1 covers 10 bases. CDR3 size: 14 residues. V trimming: 6 bases; J trimming: 10 bases; junction bases outside the gene matches: 6. Germline V CDR1 and CDR2: SEHNR, FQNEAQ (reference sequence). The CDR3 is CASRLGTGESPLHF. CDR3 DNA: TGTGCCAGCAGGCTCGGGACAGGGGAATCACCCCTCCACTTT.

Relative to its sample, this clone is medium-sized. The chain carries TRBV7-9 and TRBJ1-2; TRBD1 agrees at 8 bases. Germline CDR1 and CDR2: SEHNR and FQNEAQ (reference sequence). This CDR3 contains 13 residues. V lost 5 bases to trimming and J lost 8 bases; unmatched junction nucleotides: 7. This CDR3 is CASSVTGGHGYTF. The CDR3 bases are TGTGCCAGCAGCGTAACAGGGGGGCACGGCTACACCTTC.

The CDR3 region is CAIRPGQDTGELFF. CDR3 in DNA: TGTGCCATCAGACCGGGACAGGACACCGGGGAGCTGTTTTTT. The chain recombines TRBV10-3 with TRBJ2-2, with 8 bases identical to TRBD1. The CDR3 runs to 14 residues. The germline V gene encodes CDR1 ENHRY and CDR2 SYGVKD. V was pared by 6 bases and J by 3 bases, with 3 bases of the junction left unmatched.

The V gene is TRBV7-3, the J gene TRBJ2-2; tentatively, D is TRBD1 (5 bases). This CDR3 contains 16 residues. V shed 4 bases and J shed 5 bases, with 17 bases lying between them. Germline assignment: CDR1 SGHTA and CDR2 FQGTGA. As DNA, the CDR3 is TGTGCCAGCAGCTCTGACACAGGTTCGAGAACCGGGGAGCTGTTTTTT. Its translation: CASSSDTGSRTGELFF.

The chain links TRBV6-5 to TRBJ1-5; TRBD1 aligns across 7 bases. Losses at the gene ends were 6 bases for V and 6 bases for J; bases not matched to a gene: 11. Per germline, CDR1 MNHEY and CDR2 SVGAGI. This CDR3 contains 15 residues. The CDR3 loop is CASRRTGDGFQPQHF. For the CDR3, the DNA is TGTGCCAGCAGAAGGACAGGCGACGGGTTTCAGCCCCAGCATTTT.

The chain is built from TRBV25-1 and TRBJ1-3, with 8 bases lining up with TRBD1. Losses at the gene ends were 6 bases for V and 2 bases for J; bases not matched to a gene: 6. The CDR3 totals 15 residues. Germline-derived CDR1 and CDR2 are MGHDK and SYGVNS. The CDR3 region is CASRPQGAAGNTIYF. In DNA, the CDR3 is TGTGCCAGCAGACCCCAGGGGGCAGCTGGAAACACCATATATTTT.

The chain has TRBV5-6 and TRBJ1-2, with D tentatively TRBD1 (5 bases). This CDR3 comprises 13 residues. Germline V CDR1 and CDR2: SGHDT, YYEEEE. V was cut by 2 bases and J by 8 bases, with 13 bases left in between. This CDR3 is CASSFLQGGGYTF. In DNA form, the CDR3 reads TGTGCCAGCAGCTTCCTTCAGGGTGGCGGCTACACCTTC. Full variable domain (rest looked up from reference TRBV5-6 and TRBJ1-2): DAGVTQSPTHLIKTRGQQVTLRCSPKSGHDTVSWYQQALGQGPQFIFQYYEEEERQRGNFPDRFSGHQFPNYSSELNVNALLLGDSALYLCASSFLQGGGYTFGSGTRLTVV.

V usage is TRBV12-5 and J usage is TRBJ1-1; no clear D. Trimming stripped 0 bases from V and 4 bases from J, with 15 bases between. Germline V gene lookup returns CDR1 LGHNT and CDR2 FRNRAP. The CDR3 contains 16 residues. Here the CDR3 reads CASGLVFPGRSTEAFF. Written as DNA, the CDR3 is TGTGCTAGTGGTTTGGTTTTCCCTGGACGAAGCACTGAAGCTTTCTTT.

V usage is TRBV5-1 and J usage is TRBJ1-6; weak D call: TRBD1 (5 bases). Trimming cost V 0 bases and J 7 bases, with 11 bases left between them. Germline assignment: CDR1 SGHRS and CDR2 YFSETQ. This CDR3 spans 15 amino acids. DNA of the CDR3: TGCGCCAGCAGCTTGGTCGGGGGAGAAAATTCACCCCTCCACTTT. It yields the protein CASSLVGGENSPLHF.

The chain has TRBV3-1 (or the pseudogene TRBV3-2) and TRBJ1-6; 7 nucleotides line up with TRBD1. CDR3 length: 16 amino acids. V lost 3 bases to trimming and J lost 13 bases; unmatched junction nucleotides: 15. Germline V lookup: CDR1 LGHDT, CDR2 YNNKEL (reference sequence). CDR3 amino acids: CASSQGTTGFGSPLHF. CDR3 coding DNA: TGTGCCAGCAGCCAGGGTACGACAGGGTTCGGGTCGCCCCTCCACTTT.

In its sample, this clone was seen once. The V and J genes are TRBV4-3 and TRBJ2-7, with TRBD1 matching 8 bases. CDR1 and CDR2 from the germline V gene are LGHNA and YSLEER. V was clipped by 0 bases and J by 2 bases; unmatched bases: 6. The CDR3 has 16 residues. The CDR3 nucleotides are TGCGCCAGCAGCCAAGATGGGACAGGAACCGCCTACGAGCAGTACTTC. This translates into CASSQDGTGTAYEQYF.

In nucleotides, the CDR3 is TGCGCCAGCAGCTTGGAGGGGGGCTTGTGGCAGCCCCAGCATTTT. The encoded protein is CASSLEGGLWQPQHF. The chain joins TRBV5-1 to TRBJ1-5; tentatively, D is TRBD1 (6 bases). The V end lost 0 bases, the J end lost 7 bases, and 14 bases lay between the germline ends. The CDR3 has 15 amino acids. Germline V gene data show CDR1 as SGHRS and CDR2 as YFSETQ.

The V call is TRBV14, the J call TRBJ1-3, with a weak D call TRBD1 (5 bases). The length of the CDR3 is 13 residues. Germline assignment: CDR1 SGHDN and CDR2 FVKESK. V was clipped by 4 bases and J by 1 base, with 5 bases between them. DNA for the CDR3: TGTGCCAGCAGCCGGGGGTCTGGAAACACCATATATTTT. Translating it yields CASSRGSGNTIYF.

V is TRBV19 and J is TRBJ1-5; D ambiguous. The germline V and J ends were trimmed by 5 bases and 0 bases, with 11 bases remaining between them. Germline loops: CDR1 LNHDA, CDR2 SQIVND (reference sequence). There are 15 residues in the CDR3. The DNA of the CDR3 is TGTGCCAGTAGTCTGCGGACTTATAGCAATCAGCCCCAGCATTTT. Its protein is CASSLRTYSNQPQHF.

The J gene is TRBJ2-1, the V gene TRBV7-7; TRBD1 agrees at 8 bases. V lost 5 bases, J lost 3 bases, and 12 bases stayed unmatched. The germline CDR1 and CDR2 sequences are SSHAT and FNYEAQ (reference sequence). The CDR3 sequence is 17 residues long. CDR3 in DNA: TGTGCCAGCAGCACCGGCGGGGCAGGGGGCGGCTACAATGAGCAGTTCTTC. It specifies CASSTGGAGGGYNEQFF.